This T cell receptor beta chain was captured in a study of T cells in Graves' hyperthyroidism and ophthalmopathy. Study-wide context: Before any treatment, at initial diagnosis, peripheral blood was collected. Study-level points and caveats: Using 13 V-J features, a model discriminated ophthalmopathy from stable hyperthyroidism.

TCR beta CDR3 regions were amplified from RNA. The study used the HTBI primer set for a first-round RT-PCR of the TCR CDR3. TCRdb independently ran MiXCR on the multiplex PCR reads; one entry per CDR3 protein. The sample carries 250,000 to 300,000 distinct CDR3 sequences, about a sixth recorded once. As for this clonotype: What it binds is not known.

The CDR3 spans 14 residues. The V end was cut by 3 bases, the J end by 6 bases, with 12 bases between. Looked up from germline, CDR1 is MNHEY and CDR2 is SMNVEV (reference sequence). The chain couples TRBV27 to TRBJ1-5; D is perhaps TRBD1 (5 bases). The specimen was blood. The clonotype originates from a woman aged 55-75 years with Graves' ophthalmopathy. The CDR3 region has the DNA TGTGCCAGCAGTTTGTCTACGGGGGGTCAGCCCCAGCATTTT. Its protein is CASSLSTGGQPQHF.